Listed below are T cell receptor beta chains from one sample, sequenced in a study of response to subunit inactivated influenza vaccine. One entry per CDR3 protein results from TCRdb running MiXCR on the RT-PCR reads. The table has under 950,000 distinct CDR3 sequences, about 20% seen once. The sample in question was PBMCs from blood, obtained roughly 5 days after vaccination. All receptors come from a man aged 50-59 years who received an inactivated influenza vaccine. Each CDR3 is given without its conserved first and last residue.

j_call | v_call | cdr3_length | cdr3_aa
TRBJ1-1 | TRBV20-1 | 11 | SARETWDTEAF
TRBJ1-2 | TRBV7-9 | 12 | ASSPKGTSHGYT
TRBJ1-2 | TRBV7-8 | 14 | ASSWTGGEVKGGYT
TRBJ2-1 | TRBV4-3 | 13 | ASSQGGGTYNEQF
TRBJ2-1 | TRBV20-1 | 12 | SAPDRLKGNEQF
TRBJ2-5 | TRBV29-1 | 11 | SVTKTGVETQY
TRBJ2-3 | TRBV28 | 11 | ASREQSTDTQY
TRBJ2-1 | TRBV18 | 13 | ASSPGGQAYNEQF
TRBJ2-1 | TRBV20-1 | 13 | SAAPAGVIYNEQF
TRBJ2-3 | TRBV27 | 13 | ASRGRRLGTDTQY
TRBJ2-3 | TRBV9 | 11 | ASSEGATPAQY
TRBJ2-1 | TRBV7-2 | 13 | ASSLTDWLYNEQF
TRBJ1-5 | TRBV6-1 | 11 | ASRGRSNQPQH
TRBJ2-1 | TRBV5-1 | 13 | ASSRGSGPLDEQF
TRBJ2-3 | TRBV6-1 | 12 | ASRRTYTTDTQY
TRBJ1-6 | TRBV4-3 | 12 | ASSQGTVDSPLH
TRBJ2-7 | TRBV30 | 13 | AWRGIPGQGNEQY
TRBJ2-2 | TRBV6-2/TRBV6-3 | 13 | ASSYSRGGAGELF
TRBJ2-3 | TRBV6-5 | 14 | ASSSPGLSSTDTQY
TRBJ2-5 | TRBV7-2 | 13 | ASSLTSGKQETQY
TRBJ2-7 | TRBV5-1 | 12 | ASSLEGAGDEQY
TRBJ2-6 | TRBV9 | 13 | ASSVAGSGANVLT